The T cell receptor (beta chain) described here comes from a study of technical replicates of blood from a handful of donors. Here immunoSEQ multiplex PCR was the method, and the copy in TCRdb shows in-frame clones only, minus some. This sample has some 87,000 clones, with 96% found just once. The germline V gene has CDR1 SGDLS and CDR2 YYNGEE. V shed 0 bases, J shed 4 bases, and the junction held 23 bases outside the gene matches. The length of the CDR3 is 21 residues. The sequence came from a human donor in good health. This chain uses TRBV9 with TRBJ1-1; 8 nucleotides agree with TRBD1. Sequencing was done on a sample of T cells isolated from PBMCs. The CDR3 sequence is CASSVVAGGQEIPQRGTEAFF. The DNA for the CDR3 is TGTGCCAGCAGCGTAGTGGCTGGGGGACAGGAGATTCCGCAGAGGGGCACTGAAGCTTTCTTT. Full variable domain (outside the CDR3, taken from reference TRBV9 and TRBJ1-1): DSGVTQTPKHLITATGQRVTLRCSPRSGDLSVYWYQQSLDQGLQFLIQYYNGEERAKGNILERFSAQQFPDLHSELNLSSLELGDSALYFCASSVVAGGQEIPQRGTEAFFGQGTRLTVV.